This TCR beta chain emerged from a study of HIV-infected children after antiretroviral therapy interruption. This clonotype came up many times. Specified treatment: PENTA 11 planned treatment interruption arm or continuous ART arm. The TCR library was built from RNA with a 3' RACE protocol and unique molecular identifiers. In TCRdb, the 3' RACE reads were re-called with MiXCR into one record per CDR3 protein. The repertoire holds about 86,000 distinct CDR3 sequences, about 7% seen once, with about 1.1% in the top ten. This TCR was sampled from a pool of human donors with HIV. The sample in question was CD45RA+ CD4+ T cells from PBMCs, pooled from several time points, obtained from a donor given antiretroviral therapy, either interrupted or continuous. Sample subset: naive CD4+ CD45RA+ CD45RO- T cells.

CDR3: CASSVNRYNEQFF. The CDR3 DNA sequence: TGTGCCAGCAGCGTAAACAGGTACAATGAGCAGTTCTTC. The rearrangement uses TRBV6-4 and TRBJ2-1, with D perhaps matching TRBD1 (5 bases). Germline CDR1 and CDR2: MRHNA and SNTAGT. V was shortened by 6 bases and J by 4 bases, with 10 bases between the two germline ends. This CDR3 region has 13 residues.